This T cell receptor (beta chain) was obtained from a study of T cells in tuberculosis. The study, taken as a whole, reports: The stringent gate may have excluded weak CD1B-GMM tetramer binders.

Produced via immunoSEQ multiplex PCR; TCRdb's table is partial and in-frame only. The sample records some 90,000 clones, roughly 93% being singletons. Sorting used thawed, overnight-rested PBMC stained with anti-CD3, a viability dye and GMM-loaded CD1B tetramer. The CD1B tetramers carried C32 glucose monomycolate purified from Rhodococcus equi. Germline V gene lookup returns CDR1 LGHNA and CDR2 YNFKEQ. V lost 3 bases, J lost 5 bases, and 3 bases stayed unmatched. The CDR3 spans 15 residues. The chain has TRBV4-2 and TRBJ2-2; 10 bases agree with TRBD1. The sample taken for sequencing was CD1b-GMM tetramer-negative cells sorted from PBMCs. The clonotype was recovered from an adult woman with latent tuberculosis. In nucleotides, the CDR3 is TGTGCCAGCAGCCATCCGGGACAGGGGACCGGGGAGCTGTTTTTT. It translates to CASSHPGQGTGELFF.